This T cell receptor (beta chain) was profiled in a study of identical twins. General study results and limits: Whereas memory repertoires showed no such difference, abundant cord blood beta clonotypes carried fewer insertions.

Addition of a universal primer site occurred through template switching, and cDNA carried unique molecular identifiers. TCRdb used MiXCR to reprocess the 5' RACE reads, holding one entry per CDR3 protein. Of roughly 500,000 distinct CDR3 sequences in the sample, approximately 22% were seen once. This clonotype occurred many times. The antigen is not known. CDR3 length equals 14 residues. Germline V lookup: CDR1 DFQATT, CDR2 SNEGSKA (reference sequence). V lost 3 bases and J 5 bases, leaving 15 bases between the germline ends. Separately, the same data were catalogued under a study of T cells expressing NK-cell markers. This second report adds: The study did not resolve the HCMV specificity of expanded NKG2C+ T cell clones.

The chain recombines TRBV20-1 with TRBJ2-3; D perhaps matches TRBD2 (6 bases). Source material: CD4+ T cells sorted from blood. The source is a woman between 18 and 29 years old in good health. CDR3 coding DNA: TGCAGTGCTAGCGCGGGAAGGTTTGGAGATACGCAGTATTTT. It translates to CSASAGRFGDTQYF.